One and the same sample provided the 2 T cell receptor beta chains below, sequenced in a study of T cell changes during pregnancy in multiple sclerosis. Produced via immunoSEQ multiplex PCR; TCRdb's table is partial and in-frame only. The sample shows tens of thousands of clones, over 80% of them seen only once. This sample comprised CD4+ T cells from peripheral blood mononuclear cells, obtained before pregnancy. The receptor set was obtained from a female donor with multiple sclerosis, enrolled in a pregnancy study.

The J gene is TRBJ2-1, the V gene TRBV9; TRBD2 matches 13 bases. This CDR3 has 16 residues. Germline lookup yields CDR1 SGDLS and CDR2 YYNGEE. The V and J ends lost 4 bases and 11 bases, in that order; junction bases with no gene match: 12. In DNA form, the CDR3 reads TGTGCCAGCAGCTCAACCGGGACTAGCGGGGCGGGCCAGCAGTTCTTC. Protein product: CASSSTGTSGAGQQFF.

This clone was recorded only once. V and J are TRBV5-1 and TRBJ2-3; D possibly corresponds to TRBD2 (5 bases). The CDR3 runs 14 residues. V was clipped by 7 bases and J by 0 bases, with 12 bases between them. The V gene's germline CDR1 is SGHRS and CDR2 YFSETQ. CDR3: CASSHAGSTDTQYF. CDR3 in DNA: TGCGCCAGCTCCCATGCGGGCAGCACAGATACGCAGTATTTT.